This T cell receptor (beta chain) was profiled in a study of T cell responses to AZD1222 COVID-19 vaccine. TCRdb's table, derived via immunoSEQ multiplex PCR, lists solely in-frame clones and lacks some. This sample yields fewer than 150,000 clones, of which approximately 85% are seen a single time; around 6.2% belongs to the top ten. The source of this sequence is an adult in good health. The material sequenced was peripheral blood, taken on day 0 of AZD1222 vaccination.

CDR3 coding DNA: TGTGCCAGCCGACGGGAGGAAAAACTGTTTTTT. Its protein product is CASRREEKLFF. The chain employs TRBV3-1 (or the pseudogene TRBV3-2) and TRBJ1-4, with D unclear. Germline loops: CDR1 LGHDT, CDR2 YNNKEL (reference sequence). V was pared by 8 bases and J by 8 bases, with 9 bases between. The CDR3 is made up of 11 amino acids.